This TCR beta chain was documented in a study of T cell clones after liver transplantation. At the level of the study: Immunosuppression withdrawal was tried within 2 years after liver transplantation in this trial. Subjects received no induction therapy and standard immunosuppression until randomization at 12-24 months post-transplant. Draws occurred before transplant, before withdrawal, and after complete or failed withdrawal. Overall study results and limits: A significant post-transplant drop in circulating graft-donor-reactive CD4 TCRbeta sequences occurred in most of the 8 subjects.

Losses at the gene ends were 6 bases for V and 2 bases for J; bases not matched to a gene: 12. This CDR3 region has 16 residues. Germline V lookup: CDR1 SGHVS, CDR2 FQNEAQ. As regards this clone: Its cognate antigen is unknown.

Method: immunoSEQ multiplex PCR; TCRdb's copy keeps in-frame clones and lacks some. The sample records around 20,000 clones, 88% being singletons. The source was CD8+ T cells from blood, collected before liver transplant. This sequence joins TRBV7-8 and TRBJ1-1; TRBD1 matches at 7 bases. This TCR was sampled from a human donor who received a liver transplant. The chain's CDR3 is CASSFAGTEFNTEAFF. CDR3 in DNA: TGTGCCAGCAGTTTCGCCGGGACAGAGTTCAACACTGAAGCTTTCTTT.